This record covers a single TCR beta chain. Original methodology: Nucleated cell number was recorded as an estimate derived from reference gene primer amplification. The table came from immunoSEQ multiplex PCR; TCRdb's copy has only in-frame clones and leaves some out. V and J calls and clone size are those listed in that table; D and trimming were worked out from the DNA. The table lists some 510,000 clones, approximately 90% of them singletons, with over 1.5% in the top ten. In terms of age and location, participants ranged from roughly 18 to 100 years and lived in about 25 US areas. The sample belongs to a study of blood T cell repertoires in COVID-19. On the study more broadly: PBMCs, B-cell-depleted T cells, or T cells provided the cDNA or gDNA that made up the material.

Germline trimming cut 4 bases from V and 6 bases from J; bases unmatched to any gene: 19. Per the germline V gene, CDR1 is SGHTA and CDR2 is FQGNSA. The length of the CDR3 is 19 residues. The source of this sequence is a woman between 40 and 55 years old who had recovered from COVID-19. The rearrangement links TRBV7-2 to TRBJ2-5; 11 nucleotides line up with TRBD2. Sequencing input: PBMCs or T cells enriched from blood (not recorded which). Here the CDR3 reads CASSSPLVAGGLHPKTQYF. The CDR3 DNA follows: TGTGCCAGCAGCTCGCCCCTTGTAGCGGGAGGGCTTCACCCGAAGACCCAGTACTTC.